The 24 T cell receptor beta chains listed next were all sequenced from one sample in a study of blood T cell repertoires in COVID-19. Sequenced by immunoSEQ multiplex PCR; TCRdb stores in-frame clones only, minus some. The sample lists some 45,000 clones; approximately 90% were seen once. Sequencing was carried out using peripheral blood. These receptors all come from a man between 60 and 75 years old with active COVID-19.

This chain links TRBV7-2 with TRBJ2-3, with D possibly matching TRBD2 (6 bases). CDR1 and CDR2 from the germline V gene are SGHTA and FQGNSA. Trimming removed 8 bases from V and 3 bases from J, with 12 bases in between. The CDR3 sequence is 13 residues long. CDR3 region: CASRAGGTDTQYF. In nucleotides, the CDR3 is TGTGCCAGCCGGGCCGGGGGAACAGATACGCAGTATTTT.

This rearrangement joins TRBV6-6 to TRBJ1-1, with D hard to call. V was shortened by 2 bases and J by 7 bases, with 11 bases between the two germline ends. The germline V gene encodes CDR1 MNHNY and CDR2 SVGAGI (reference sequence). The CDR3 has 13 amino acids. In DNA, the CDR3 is TGTGCCAGCAGTTACCCGGCGGGCGGTGAAGCTTTCTTT. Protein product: CASSYPAGGEAFF.

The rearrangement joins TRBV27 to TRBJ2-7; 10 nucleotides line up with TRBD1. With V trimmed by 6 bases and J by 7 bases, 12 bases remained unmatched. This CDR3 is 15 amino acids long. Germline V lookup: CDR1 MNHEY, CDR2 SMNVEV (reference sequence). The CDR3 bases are TGTGCCAGCAGAACCGGGACAGGGGTTTCGCGGGAGCAGTACTTC. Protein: CASRTGTGVSREQYF.

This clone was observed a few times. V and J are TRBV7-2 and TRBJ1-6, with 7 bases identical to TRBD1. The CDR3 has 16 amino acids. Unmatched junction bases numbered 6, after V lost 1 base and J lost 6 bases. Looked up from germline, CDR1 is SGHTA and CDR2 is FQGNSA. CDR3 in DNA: TGTGCCAGCAGCTTAGTCTCAGGGGGTAGTAATTCACCCCTCCACTTT. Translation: CASSLVSGGSNSPLHF.

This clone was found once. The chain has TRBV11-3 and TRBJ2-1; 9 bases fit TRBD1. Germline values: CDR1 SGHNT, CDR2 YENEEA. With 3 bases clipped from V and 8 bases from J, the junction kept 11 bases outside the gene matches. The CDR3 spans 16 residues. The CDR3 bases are TGTGCCAGCAGCTTTCGACCGGGACAGGGCGCCGATGAGCAGTTCTTC. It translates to CASSFRPGQGADEQFF.

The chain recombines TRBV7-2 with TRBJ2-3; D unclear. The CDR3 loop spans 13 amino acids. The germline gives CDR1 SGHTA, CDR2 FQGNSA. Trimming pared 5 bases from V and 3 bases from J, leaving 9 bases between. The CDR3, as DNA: TGTGCCAGCAGCCCAAGCGCGACAGATACGCAGTATTTT. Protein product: CASSPSATDTQYF.

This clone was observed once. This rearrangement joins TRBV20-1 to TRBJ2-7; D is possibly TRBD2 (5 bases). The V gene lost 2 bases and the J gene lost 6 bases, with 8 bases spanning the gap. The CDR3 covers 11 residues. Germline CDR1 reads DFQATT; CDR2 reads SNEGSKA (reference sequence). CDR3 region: CSARRRGEQYF. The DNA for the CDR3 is TGCAGTGCTAGACGCCGGGGCGAGCAGTACTTC.

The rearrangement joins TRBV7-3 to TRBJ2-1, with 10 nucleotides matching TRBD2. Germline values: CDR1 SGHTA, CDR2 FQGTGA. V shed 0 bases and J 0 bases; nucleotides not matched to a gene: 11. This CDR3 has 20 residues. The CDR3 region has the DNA TGTGCCAGCAGCTTAACGGGGCTAGCGGGAGCCCACAGCTCCTACAATGAGCAGTTCTTC. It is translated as CASSLTGLAGAHSSYNEQFF.

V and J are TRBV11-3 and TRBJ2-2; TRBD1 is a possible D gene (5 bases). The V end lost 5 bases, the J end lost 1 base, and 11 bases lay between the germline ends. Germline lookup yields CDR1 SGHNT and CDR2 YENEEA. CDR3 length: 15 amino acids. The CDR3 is CASSNRQGNTGELFF. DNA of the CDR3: TGTGCCAGCAGCAACAGGCAGGGGAACACCGGGGAGCTGTTTTTT. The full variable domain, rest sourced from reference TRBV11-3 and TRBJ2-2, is EAGVVQSPRYKIIEKKQPVAFWCNPISGHNTLYWYLQNLGQGPELLIRYENEEAVDDSQLPKDRFSAERLKGVDSTLKIQPAELGDSAVYLCASSNRQGNTGELFFGEGSRLTVL.

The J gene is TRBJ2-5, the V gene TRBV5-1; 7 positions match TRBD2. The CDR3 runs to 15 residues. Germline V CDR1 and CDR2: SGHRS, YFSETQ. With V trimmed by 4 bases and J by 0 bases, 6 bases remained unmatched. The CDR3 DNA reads TGCGCCAGCAGCCAACTGGGAGGGTACCAAGAGACCCAGTACTTC. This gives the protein CASSQLGGYQETQYF.

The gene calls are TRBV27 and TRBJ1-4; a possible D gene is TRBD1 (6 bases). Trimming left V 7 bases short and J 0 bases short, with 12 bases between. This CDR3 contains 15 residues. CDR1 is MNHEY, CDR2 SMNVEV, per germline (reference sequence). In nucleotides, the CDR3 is TGTGCCAGCAAAGACAGGCCAGCAACTAATGAAAAACTGTTTTTT. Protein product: CASKDRPATNEKLFF. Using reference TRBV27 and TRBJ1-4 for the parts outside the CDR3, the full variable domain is EAQVTQNPRYLITVTGKKLTVTCSQNMNHEYMSWYRQDPGLGLRQIYYSMNVEVTDKGDVPEGYKVSRKEKRNFPLILESPSPNQTSLYFCASKDRPATNEKLFFGSGTQLSVL.

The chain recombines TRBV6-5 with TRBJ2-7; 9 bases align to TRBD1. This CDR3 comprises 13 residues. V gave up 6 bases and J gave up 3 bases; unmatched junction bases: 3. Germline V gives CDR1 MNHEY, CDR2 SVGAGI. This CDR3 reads CASSRDRVYEQYF. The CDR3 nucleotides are TGTGCCAGCAGCCGGGACAGGGTCTACGAGCAGTACTTC.

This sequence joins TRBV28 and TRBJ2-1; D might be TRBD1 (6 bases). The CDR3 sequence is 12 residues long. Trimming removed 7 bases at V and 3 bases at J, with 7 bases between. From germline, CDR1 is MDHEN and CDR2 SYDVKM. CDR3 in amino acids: CASKGGYNEQFF. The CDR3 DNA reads TGTGCCAGCAAAGGGGGCTACAATGAGCAGTTCTTC.

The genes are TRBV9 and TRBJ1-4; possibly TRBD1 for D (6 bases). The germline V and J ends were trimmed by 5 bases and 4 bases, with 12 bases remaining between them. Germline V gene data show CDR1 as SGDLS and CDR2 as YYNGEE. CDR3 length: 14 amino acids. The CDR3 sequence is CASSQRGGNEKLFF. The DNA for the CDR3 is TGTGCCAGCAGTCAGAGGGGGGGTAATGAAAAACTGTTTTTT.

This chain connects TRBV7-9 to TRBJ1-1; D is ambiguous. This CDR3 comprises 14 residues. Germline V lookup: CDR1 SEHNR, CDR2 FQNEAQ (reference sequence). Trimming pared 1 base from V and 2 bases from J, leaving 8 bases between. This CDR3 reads CASSLVGINTEAFF. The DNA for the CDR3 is TGTGCCAGCAGCTTAGTCGGTATTAACACTGAAGCTTTCTTT.

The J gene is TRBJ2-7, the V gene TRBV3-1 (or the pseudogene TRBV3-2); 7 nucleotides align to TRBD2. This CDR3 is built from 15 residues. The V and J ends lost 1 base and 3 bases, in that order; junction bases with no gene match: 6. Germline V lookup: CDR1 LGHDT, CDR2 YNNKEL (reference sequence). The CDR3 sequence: CASSQGRENFYEQYF. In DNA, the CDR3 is TGTGCCAGCAGCCAAGGGCGGGAGAACTTCTACGAGCAGTACTTC.

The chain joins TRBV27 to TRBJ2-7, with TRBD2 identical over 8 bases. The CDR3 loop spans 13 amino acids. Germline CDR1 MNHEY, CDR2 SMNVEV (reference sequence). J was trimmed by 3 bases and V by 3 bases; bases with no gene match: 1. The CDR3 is CASSFGGGYEQYF. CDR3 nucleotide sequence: TGTGCCAGCAGTTTCGGGGGGGGCTACGAGCAGTACTTC.

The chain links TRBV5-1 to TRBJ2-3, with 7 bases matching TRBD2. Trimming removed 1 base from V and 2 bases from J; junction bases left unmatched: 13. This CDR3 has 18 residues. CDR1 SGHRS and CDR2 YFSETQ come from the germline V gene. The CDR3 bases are TGCGCCAGCAGCTTGAAATGGCCGGGCGGGGGAAACACAGATACGCAGTATTTT. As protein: CASSLKWPGGGNTDTQYF.

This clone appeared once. The CDR3 here is CASSLRLAEINEQFF. Written as DNA, the CDR3 is TGTGCCAGCAGCTTACGTCTAGCGGAAATCAATGAGCAGTTCTTC. The V call is TRBV7-3, the J call TRBJ2-1, with 7 bases matching TRBD2. Germline V gene sequence: CDR1 SGHTA, CDR2 FQGTGA. The J segment lost 6 bases and the V segment lost 2 bases, leaving 7 bases of the junction unmatched. The CDR3 consists of 15 residues.

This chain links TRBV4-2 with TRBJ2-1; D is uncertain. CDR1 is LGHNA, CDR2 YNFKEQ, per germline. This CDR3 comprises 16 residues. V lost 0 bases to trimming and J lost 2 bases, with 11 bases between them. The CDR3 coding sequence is TGTGCCAGCAGCCAAGATCGTGAGCCCCCCTACAATGAGCAGTTCTTC. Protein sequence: CASSQDREPPYNEQFF.

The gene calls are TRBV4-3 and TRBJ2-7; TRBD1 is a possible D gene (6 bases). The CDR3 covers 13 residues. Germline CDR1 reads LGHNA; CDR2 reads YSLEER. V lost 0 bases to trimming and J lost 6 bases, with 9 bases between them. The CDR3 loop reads CASSQEGGAEQYF. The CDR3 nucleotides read TGCGCCAGCAGCCAAGAAGGGGGAGCCGAGCAGTACTTC.

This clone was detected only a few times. The CDR3 region is CASSEGQTRDTIYF. CDR3 nucleotides: TGTGCCAGCAGCGAAGGACAGACCCGGGACACCATATATTTT. This chain links TRBV9 with TRBJ1-3, with D tentatively TRBD1 (6 bases). Germline CDR1 reads SGDLS; CDR2 reads YYNGEE. The V and J ends lost 3 bases and 8 bases respectively, with 15 bases between them. The CDR3 spans 14 residues.

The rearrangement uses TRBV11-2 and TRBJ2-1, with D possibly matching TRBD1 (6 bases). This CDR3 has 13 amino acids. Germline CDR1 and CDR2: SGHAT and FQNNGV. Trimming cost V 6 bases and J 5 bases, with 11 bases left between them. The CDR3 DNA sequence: TGTGCCAGCAGGACTTGGACAGACAATGAGCAGTTCTTC. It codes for CASRTWTDNEQFF.

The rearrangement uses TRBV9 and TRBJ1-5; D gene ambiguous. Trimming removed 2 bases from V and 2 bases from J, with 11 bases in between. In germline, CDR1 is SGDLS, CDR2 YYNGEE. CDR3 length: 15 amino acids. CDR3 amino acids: CASSVGVGGNQPQHF. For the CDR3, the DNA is TGTGCCAGCAGCGTCGGGGTTGGGGGCAATCAGCCCCAGCATTTT.